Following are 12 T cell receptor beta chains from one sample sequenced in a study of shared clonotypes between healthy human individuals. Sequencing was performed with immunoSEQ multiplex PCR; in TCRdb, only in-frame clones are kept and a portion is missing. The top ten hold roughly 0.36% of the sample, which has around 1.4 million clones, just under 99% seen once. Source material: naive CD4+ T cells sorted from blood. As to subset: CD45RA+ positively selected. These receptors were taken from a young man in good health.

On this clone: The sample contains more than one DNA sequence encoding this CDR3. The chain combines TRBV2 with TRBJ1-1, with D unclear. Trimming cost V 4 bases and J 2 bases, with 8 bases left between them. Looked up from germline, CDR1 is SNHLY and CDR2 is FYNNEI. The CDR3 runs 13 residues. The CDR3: CASSVYSNTEAFF. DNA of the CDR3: TGTGCCAGCAGTGTATACAGTAACACTGAAGCTTTCTTT.

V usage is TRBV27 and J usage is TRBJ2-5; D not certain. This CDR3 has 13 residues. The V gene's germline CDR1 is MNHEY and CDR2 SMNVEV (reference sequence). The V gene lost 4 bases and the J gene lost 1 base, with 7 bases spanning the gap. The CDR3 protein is CASSSSSQETQYF. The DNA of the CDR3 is TGTGCCAGCAGTTCGTCTAGCCAAGAGACCCAGTACTTC.

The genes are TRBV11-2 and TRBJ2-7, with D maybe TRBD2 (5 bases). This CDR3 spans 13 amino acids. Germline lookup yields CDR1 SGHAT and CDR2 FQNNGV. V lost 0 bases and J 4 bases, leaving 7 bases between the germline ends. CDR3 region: CASSLDRLYEQYF. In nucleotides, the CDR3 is TGTGCCAGCAGCTTAGATCGACTATACGAGCAGTACTTC.

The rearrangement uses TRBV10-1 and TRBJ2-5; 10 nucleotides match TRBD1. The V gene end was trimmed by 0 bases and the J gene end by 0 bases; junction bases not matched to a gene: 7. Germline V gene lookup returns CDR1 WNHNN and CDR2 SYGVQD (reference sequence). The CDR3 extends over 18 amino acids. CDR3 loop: CASSESPTGGLNQETQYF. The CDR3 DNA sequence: TGCGCCAGCAGTGAGTCCCCGACAGGGGGCTTAAACCAAGAGACCCAGTACTTC.

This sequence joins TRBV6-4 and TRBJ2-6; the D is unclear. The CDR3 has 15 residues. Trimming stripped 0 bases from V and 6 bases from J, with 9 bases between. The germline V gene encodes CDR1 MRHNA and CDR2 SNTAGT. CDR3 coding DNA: TGTGCCAGCAGTGACTCGTCAGGTACGGCCAACGTCCTGACTTTC. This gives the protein CASSDSSGTANVLTF.

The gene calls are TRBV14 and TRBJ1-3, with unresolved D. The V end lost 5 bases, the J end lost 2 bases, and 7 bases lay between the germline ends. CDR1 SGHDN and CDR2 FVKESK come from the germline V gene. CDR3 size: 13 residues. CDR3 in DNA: TGTGCCAGCAGCTGGCAGCCTGGAAACACCATATATTTT. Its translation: CASSWQPGNTIYF.

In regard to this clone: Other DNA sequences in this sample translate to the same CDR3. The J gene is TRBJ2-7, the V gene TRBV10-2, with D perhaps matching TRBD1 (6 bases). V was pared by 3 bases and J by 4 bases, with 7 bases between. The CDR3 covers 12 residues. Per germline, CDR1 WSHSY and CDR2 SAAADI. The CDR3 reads CASSDRGYEQYF. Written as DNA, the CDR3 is TGCGCCAGCAGTGATAGGGGGTACGAGCAGTACTTC.

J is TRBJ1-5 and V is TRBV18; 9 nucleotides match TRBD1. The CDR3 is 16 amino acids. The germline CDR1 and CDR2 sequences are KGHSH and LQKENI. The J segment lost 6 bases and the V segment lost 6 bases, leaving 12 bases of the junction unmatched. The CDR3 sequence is CASSPNMGTGLQPQHF. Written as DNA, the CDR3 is TGTGCCAGCTCCCCTAATATGGGGACAGGGCTTCAGCCCCAGCATTTT.

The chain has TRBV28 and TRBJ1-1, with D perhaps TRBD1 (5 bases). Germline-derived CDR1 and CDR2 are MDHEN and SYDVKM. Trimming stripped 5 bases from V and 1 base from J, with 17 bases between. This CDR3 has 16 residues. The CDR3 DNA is TGTGCCAGCAGTCCCGCATCGGGGGTGGAGAACACTGAAGCTTTCTTT. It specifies CASSPASGVENTEAFF.

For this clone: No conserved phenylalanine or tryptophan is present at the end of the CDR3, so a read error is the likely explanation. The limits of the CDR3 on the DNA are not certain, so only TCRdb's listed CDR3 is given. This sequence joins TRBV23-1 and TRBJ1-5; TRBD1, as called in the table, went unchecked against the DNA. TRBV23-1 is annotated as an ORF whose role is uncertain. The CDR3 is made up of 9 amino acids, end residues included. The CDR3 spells CASSQSGAI.

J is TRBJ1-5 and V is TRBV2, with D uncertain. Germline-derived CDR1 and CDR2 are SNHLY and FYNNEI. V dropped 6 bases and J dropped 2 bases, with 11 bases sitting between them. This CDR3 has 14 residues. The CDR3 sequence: CASSGPSGNQPQHF. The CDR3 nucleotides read TGTGCCAGCAGCGGCCCCTCGGGCAATCAGCCCCAGCATTTT.

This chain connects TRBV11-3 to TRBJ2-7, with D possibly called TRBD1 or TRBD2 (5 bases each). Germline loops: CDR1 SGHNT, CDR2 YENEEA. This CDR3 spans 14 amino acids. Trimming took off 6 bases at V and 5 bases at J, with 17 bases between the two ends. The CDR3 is CASSNWDPRDEQYF. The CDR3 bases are TGTGCCAGCAGTAACTGGGACCCCCGCGACGAGCAGTACTTC.